The rows below give T cell receptor beta chains drawn from one sample of a study of blood T cell repertoires in COVID-19. Sequenced by immunoSEQ multiplex PCR; TCRdb stores in-frame clones only, minus some. The sample has 99,000 or so clones; around 84% are singletons. Sequencing used peripheral blood. These receptors were taken from a man between 65 and 80 years old with active or convalescent COVID-19. Both conserved end residues are part of each CDR3. D genes are given only for firm matches. Clone sizes are given selectively: once, few, many, or a class where the clone is expanded.

TRBD2 19 TRBJ2-1 TRBV5-5 - CASSILAGGLLSSYNEQFF TGTGCCAGCAGCATACTAGCGGGGGGCTTGCTGAGCTCCTACAATGAGCAGTTCTTC
- 12 TRBJ1-1 TRBV29-1 - CSVESGDTEAFF TGCAGCGTTGAGTCAGGGGACACTGAAGCTTTCTTT
TRBD1 15 TRBJ2-2 TRBV6-1 - CASSEAGTVAGELFF TGTGCCAGCAGTGAAGCAGGGACAGTAGCCGGGGAGCTGTTTTTT
- 17 TRBJ1-4 TRBV6-1 - CASSEARTPATNEKLFF TGTGCCAGCAGTGAAGCGCGGACACCGGCAACTAATGAAAAACTGTTTTTT
- 15 TRBJ2-1 TRBV20-1 - CSASSRTTPNNEQFF TGCAGTGCTAGTTCCCGGACTACGCCGAACAATGAGCAGTTCTTC
- 15 TRBJ1-2 TRBV5-5 many CASSPFAGRDYGYTF TGTGCCAGCAGCCCCTTCGCCGGGAGAGACTATGGCTACACCTTC
- 15 TRBJ1-2 TRBV5-1 once CASSLDGTRFYGYTF TGCGCCAGCAGCTTGGACGGGACAAGGTTCTATGGCTACACCTTC
- 15 TRBJ1-2 TRBV5-1 once CASSYNTEGFYGYTF TGCGCCAGCAGCTACAATACTGAGGGCTTCTATGGCTACACCTTC
TRBD1 15 TRBJ1-6 TRBV6-6 - CASIERGQGDSPLHF TGTGCCAGCATTGAGAGGGGGCAGGGCGATTCACCCCTCCACTTT
TRBD1 12 TRBJ2-7 TRBV28 - CASRQGGYEQYF TGTGCCAGCAGACAGGGGGGCTACGAGCAGTACTTC
- 12 TRBJ2-5 TRBV30 - CAWKMQGETQYF TGTGCCTGGAAAATGCAGGGGGAGACCCAGTACTTC
- 15 TRBJ1-3 TRBV14 - CASSPPGNSGNTIYF TGTGCCAGCAGCCCCCCAGGGAACTCTGGAAACACCATATATTTT
- 16 TRBJ1-2 TRBV14 - CASSHIPPRASYGYTF TGTGCCAGCAGCCATATCCCCCCCAGGGCATCCTATGGCTACACCTTC
- 13 TRBJ1-3 TRBV6-2/TRBV6-3 - CASSLELRNTIYF TGTGCCAGCAGTTTGGAGCTAAGAAACACCATATATTTT
- 16 TRBJ1-1 TRBV9 - CASSEGTGGAGTEAFF TGTGCCAGCAGCGAGGGAACCGGGGGGGCTGGCACTGAAGCTTTCTTT
- 13 TRBJ2-2 TRBV30 - CAWSVRGTGELFF TGTGCCTGGAGTGTGAGAGGAACCGGGGAGCTGTTTTTT
TRBD2 19 TRBJ2-1 TRBV7-3 - CASSLRASGGSRYYNEQFF TGTGCCAGCAGCTTAAGAGCAAGCGGGGGGTCCCGATATTACAATGAGCAGTTCTTC
TRBD1 13 TRBJ1-2 TRBV10-3 - CAIRSGQMGGYTF TGTGCCATCAGATCGGGACAGATGGGGGGCTACACCTTC
TRBD1 15 TRBJ2-5 TRBV28 - CASSSPQGAAETQYF TGTGCCAGCAGTTCCCCACAGGGGGCGGCAGAGACCCAGTACTTC
- 15 TRBJ2-2 TRBV5-4 - CASSLGQTDTGELFF TGTGCCAGCAGCTTGGGACAGACAGACACCGGGGAGCTGTTTTTT
TRBD2 15 TRBJ2-5 TRBV19 - CASSPGTSVRETQYF TGTGCCAGTAGTCCTGGGACTAGCGTTCGGGAGACCCAGTACTTC
- 13 TRBJ2-6 TRBV30 - CAWVHPGANVLTF TGTGCCTGGGTCCATCCAGGGGCCAACGTCCTGACTTTC
TRBD1 14 TRBJ2-7 TRBV5-1 - CASSTDRGVHEQYF TGCGCCAGCAGCACGGACAGGGGGGTGCACGAGCAGTACTTC
- 14 TRBJ1-1 TRBV7-9 - CASSYRVVDTEAFF TGTGCCAGCAGTTACAGGGTAGTGGACACTGAAGCTTTCTTT
TRBD2 16 TRBJ2-3 TRBV5-4 - CASSLGSGGDTDTQYF TGTGCCAGCAGCTTGGGTAGCGGGGGTGACACAGATACGCAGTATTTT
- 16 TRBJ1-3 TRBV6-5 once CASSYSPLSSGNTIYF TGTGCCAGCAGTTACTCTCCGCTAAGCTCTGGAAACACCATATATTTT
- 14 TRBJ1-2 TRBV28 - CATQARLGAYGYTF TGTGCCACCCAAGCGAGGCTGGGGGCCTATGGCTACACCTTC
- 15 TRBJ1-6 TRBV9 - CASSVGAGRTSPLHF TGTGCCAGCAGCGTAGGGGCAGGGAGGACTTCACCCCTCCACTTT
- 12 TRBJ2-5 TRBV30 - CAWSSSSETQYF TGTGCCTGGAGTTCGAGTAGCGAGACCCAGTACTTC
- 14 TRBJ2-3 TRBV5-1 - CASSLGGISDTQYF TGCGCCAGCAGCTTGGGGGGCATTTCAGATACGCAGTATTTT
- 14 TRBJ1-5 TRBV5-6 - CASSLVGGGQPQHF TGTGCCAGCAGCTTGGTCGGGGGGGGTCAGCCCCAGCATTTT
TRBD1 14 TRBJ1-2 TRBV7-2 few CASSWTGVTGSYTF TGTGCCAGCAGTTGGACAGGCGTCACGGGAAGCTACACCTTC
- 12 TRBJ1-1 TRBV12-3/TRBV12-4 - CASSRGRTEAFF TGTGCCAGCAGTCGGGGTAGGACTGAAGCTTTCTTT
TRBD1 14 TRBJ1-4 TRBV30 - CAWNRDRGIGKLFF TGTGCCTGGAATCGGGACAGGGGGATTGGAAAACTGTTTTTT
TRBD1 15 TRBJ2-7 TRBV6-6 - CASSYRGTGSYEQYF TGTGCCAGCAGTTATAGAGGGACAGGGTCCTACGAGCAGTACTTC